This paragraph covers one T cell receptor (beta chain) sequence. The protocol was immunoSEQ multiplex PCR, while the TCRdb copy is restricted to in-frame clones and leaves out a portion. The sample yields about 710,000 clones, around 73% seen once. The data originate from a study of shared clonotypes between healthy human individuals. CDR3 length: 16 amino acids. V gave up 0 bases and J gave up 3 bases; unmatched junction bases: 4. Germline CDR1 is LGHNT and CDR2 is FRNRAP. This chain connects TRBV12-5 to TRBJ2-2, with 7 bases matching TRBD2. This TCR was sampled from a woman aged 30 to 39 in good health. Sequenced: memory CD4+ T cells sorted from blood. Subset meaning: CD45RA-negative fraction. The CDR3 loop is CASGLVLAGDTGELFF. CDR3 sequence (DNA): TGTGCTAGTGGTTTGGTACTTGCGGGAGACACCGGGGAGCTGTTTTTT.